Here is one TCR beta chain with its context. The antigen it recognizes is unknown. There are no base qualities to consult, and no much larger clone falls within one base. Participants in the prospective study were aged 18 to 89 years, lived in 20 to 25 United States geographic areas, and enrolled through a virtual design. In the prospective study, cohorts were assigned on the basis of participant-reported clinical history obtained from a screening survey and a study questionnaire. For ImmuneRACE Cohort 3, a participant was defined as recovered based on two consecutive negative NP/OP PCR tests, clearance by a healthcare professional, or resolution of symptoms. Each participant in the prospective study had whole blood, serum and a nasopharyngeal or oropharyngeal swab collected by mobile phlebotomists. Prospective study participants could optionally give additional blood draws and questionnaires over an approximately 2-month period. Prospective study blood samples were shipped either frozen or at room temperature before DNA extraction.

TCRbeta CDR3 regions were amplified from genomic DNA by means of the immunoSEQ Assay, a bias-controlled multiplex PCR. The authors' pipeline ran thus. Nucleated cell counts per sample were estimated from amplification of reference gene primers within the assay. Sequence reads were collapsed and filtered to measure the absolute abundance of every unique TCRbeta CDR3 rearrangement. For each sample, productive Simpson clonality was calculated as the square root of Simpson's diversity index across productive rearrangements. In its TCRdb copy, this immuneACCESS table keeps in-frame sequences only and misses some clones. Where compared with another copy, unresolved V genes explain less than half of these, and the others have no known cause. From that table come the V and J calls and clone size; the DNA was used to work out D and trimming. For this sample the table gives about 170,000 clones, of which roughly 87% were detected only once. The ten biggest clones cover more than 6.5% of the sample.

These data belong to a study of blood T cell repertoires in COVID-19 (dated by TCRdb to about 2020). At the level of the whole study: Collaborator samples came from the United States, Italy and Spain and covered acute and convalescent phases of COVID-19. The material from the prospective study consisted of cDNA or gDNA derived from T cells, B-cell-depleted T cells, or PBMCs. Subjects who had been exposed to COVID-19, were actively infected with it, or had recovered from it provided the deeply sampled blood TCRbeta repertoires that made up the dataset. The repertoires were released in a freely available public database meant as a resource for research on the immune response to SARS-CoV-2. Samples came from the ongoing ImmuneRACE study (first 160 participants) plus 1,254 subjects from 6 global collaborators. A de-identified subject ID, COVID-19 status, age in years and sex were almost always included in the sample metadata. HLA class I and class II types, where available, came from metadata supplied by the sample provider rather than from assay-based typing. The paper as a whole reports these results and caveats: Clinical and demographic metadata were provided uncurated, with the amount varying by source and participant.

The CDR3 sequence holds 17 residues, the cysteine and phenylalanine included. The retained sequence is limited to the CDR3, 51 bases, with the frame set at the first base. Trimming removed 0 bases from V and 5 bases from J; the gene matches leave 11 bases unexplained. CDR1 and CDR2 are read off the germline V gene as MGHRA and YSYEKL. The rearrangement combines TRBV4-1 with TRBJ2-5; a stretch of 8 junction bases matches TRBD2. Source material: PBMCs or T cells enriched from blood (not recorded which). The sequence came from a woman aged 45-60 years who had recovered from COVID-19. The CDR3 reads as follows: CASSQDLGAGGRETQYF. The bases are TGCGCCAGCAGCCAAGATCTCGGTGCGGGAGGAAGGGAGACCCAGTACTTC.